These 8 T cell receptor beta chains came from one sample sequenced in a study of blood T cell repertoires in COVID-19. Here immunoSEQ multiplex PCR was the method, and the copy in TCRdb shows in-frame clones only, minus some. The sample lists about 85,000 clones, approximately 78% occurring once. The sequencing sample was made of peripheral blood. All receptors derive from an elderly woman with acute or convalescent COVID-19.

The chain couples TRBV6-1 to TRBJ1-5, with a tentative D call TRBD1 (5 bases). Trimming shortened V by 3 bases and J by 7 bases, and 13 bases separated the two germline ends. Germline assignment: CDR1 MNHNS and CDR2 SASEGT. CDR3 size: 14 residues. The CDR3 DNA is TGTGCCAGCAGTGAGAGCAGGGTCCCCCAGCCCCAGCATTTT. This encodes CASSESRVPQPQHF.

This clone was seen a few times. The rearrangement joins TRBV28 to TRBJ2-2; TRBD1 matches 10 bases. With V trimmed by 1 base and J by 0 bases, 5 bases remained unmatched. CDR3 length: 18 amino acids. The germline V gene encodes CDR1 MDHEN and CDR2 SYDVKM. The CDR3 sequence: CASSLSEGTGANTGELFF. The CDR3 DNA is TGTGCCAGCAGTTTATCGGAGGGGACAGGGGCGAACACCGGGGAGCTGTTTTTT. The complete variable domain, with remaining parts taken from reference TRBV28 and TRBJ2-2, reads DVKVTQSSRYLVKRTGEKVFLECVQDMDHENMFWYRQDPGLGLRLIYFSYDVKMKEKGDIPEGYSVSREKKERFSLILESASTNQTSMYLCASSLSEGTGANTGELFFGEGSRLTVL.

This sequence joins TRBV20-1 and TRBJ1-4, with D uncertain. The V gene lost 3 bases and the J gene lost 7 bases, with 12 bases spanning the gap. CDR1 and CDR2 (germline): DFQATT, SNEGSKA (reference sequence). This CDR3 has 13 residues. The CDR3 sequence is CSASRGMTEKLFF. The CDR3 DNA follows: TGCAGTGCTAGTCGCGGGATGACTGAAAAACTGTTTTTT.

The rearrangement uses TRBV5-1 and TRBJ2-1; TRBD2 aligns across 13 bases. In germline, CDR1 is SGHRS, CDR2 YFSETQ. V shed 1 base and J 5 bases; nucleotides not matched to a gene: 0. The CDR3 is 15 residues long. CDR3 bases: TGCGCCAGCAGCTTGACTAGCGGGAGGGACAATGAGCAGTTCTTC. Its translation: CASSLTSGRDNEQFF.

The V gene is TRBV7-9, the J gene TRBJ2-3; weak D call: TRBD1 (5 bases). Germline CDR1 is SEHNR and CDR2 is FQNEAQ (reference sequence). This CDR3 spans 12 amino acids. V lost 4 bases, J lost 6 bases, and 8 bases lay in between. This CDR3 is CASSWAGDTQYF. The CDR3 DNA is TGTGCCAGCAGCTGGGCAGGGGATACGCAGTATTTT. Full variable domain (missing parts from reference TRBV7-9 and TRBJ2-3): DTGVSQNPRHKITKRGQNVTFRCDPISEHNRLYWYRQTLGQGPEFLTYFQNEAQLEKSRLLSDRFSAERPKGSFSTLEIQRTEQGDSAMYLCASSWAGDTQYFGPGTRLTVL.

The rearrangement joins TRBV11-2 to TRBJ2-2; D might be TRBD1 (7 bases). V was clipped by 6 bases and J by 3 bases, with 14 bases between them. There are 15 residues in the CDR3. Germline V lookup: CDR1 SGHAT, CDR2 FQNNGV. The CDR3 region has the DNA TGTGCCAGCAGTCCCAGGGGGGAGGACACCGGGGAGCTGTTTTTT. Protein product: CASSPRGEDTGELFF.

This clone was recorded a few times. The gene calls are TRBV6-6 and TRBJ2-2; 9 bases are a match to TRBD2. The CDR3 runs 15 residues. Losses at the gene ends were 5 bases for V and 4 bases for J; bases not matched to a gene: 5. CDR1 is MNHNY, CDR2 SVGAGI, per germline (reference sequence). DNA of the CDR3: TGTGCCAGCAGTGTAGCGGGGGCGATCACCGGGGAGCTGTTTTTT. The encoded protein is CASSVAGAITGELFF.

The CDR3 nucleotides are TGTGCCAGCAGCCGGATGACTAGCCCCACAGATACGCAGTATTTT. This codes for CASSRMTSPTDTQYF. The V call is TRBV7-6, the J call TRBJ2-3; 7 bases align to TRBD2. CDR1 SGHVS and CDR2 FNYEAQ come from the germline V gene. The CDR3 loop spans 15 amino acids. The J segment lost 2 bases and the V segment lost 5 bases, leaving 7 bases of the junction unmatched.